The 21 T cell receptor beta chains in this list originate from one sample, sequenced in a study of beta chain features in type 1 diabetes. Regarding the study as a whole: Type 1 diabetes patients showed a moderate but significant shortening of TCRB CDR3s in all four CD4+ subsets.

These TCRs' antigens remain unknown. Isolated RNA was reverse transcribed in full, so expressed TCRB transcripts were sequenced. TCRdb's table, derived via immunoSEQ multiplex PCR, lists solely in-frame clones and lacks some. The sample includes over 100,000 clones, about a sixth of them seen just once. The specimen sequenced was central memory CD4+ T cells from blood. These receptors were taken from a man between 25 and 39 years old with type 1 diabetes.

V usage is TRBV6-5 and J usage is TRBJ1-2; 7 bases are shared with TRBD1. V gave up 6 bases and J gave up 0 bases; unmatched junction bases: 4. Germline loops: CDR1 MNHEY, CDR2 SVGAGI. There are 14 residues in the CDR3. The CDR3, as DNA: TGTGCCAGCAGGATGACAGGGACTAACTATGGCTACACCTTC. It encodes CASRMTGTNYGYTF.

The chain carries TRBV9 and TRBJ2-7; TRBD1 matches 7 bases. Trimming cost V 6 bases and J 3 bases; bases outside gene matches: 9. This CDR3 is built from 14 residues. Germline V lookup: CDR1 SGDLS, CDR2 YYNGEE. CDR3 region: CASNRGQRDYEQYF. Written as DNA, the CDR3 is TGTGCCAGCAATAGGGGGCAGAGAGACTACGAGCAGTACTTC.

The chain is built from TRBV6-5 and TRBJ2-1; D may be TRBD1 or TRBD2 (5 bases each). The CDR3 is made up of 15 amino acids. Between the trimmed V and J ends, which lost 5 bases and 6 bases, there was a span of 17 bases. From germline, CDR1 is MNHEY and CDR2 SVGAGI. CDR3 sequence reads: CASSNQRGEGNEQFF. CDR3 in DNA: TGTGCCAGCAGTAACCAGAGGGGAGAGGGCAATGAGCAGTTCTTC.

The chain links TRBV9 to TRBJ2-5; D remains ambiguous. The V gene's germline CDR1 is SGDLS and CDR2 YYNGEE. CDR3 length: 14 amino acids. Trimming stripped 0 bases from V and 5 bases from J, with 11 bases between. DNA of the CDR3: TGTGCCAGCAGCGTAGGCGCGATCCACGAGACCCAGTACTTC. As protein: CASSVGAIHETQYF.

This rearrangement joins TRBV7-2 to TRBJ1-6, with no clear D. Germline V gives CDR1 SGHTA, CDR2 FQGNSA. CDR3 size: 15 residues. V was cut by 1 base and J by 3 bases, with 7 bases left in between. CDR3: CASSLELNYNSPLHF. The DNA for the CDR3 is TGTGCCAGCAGCTTAGAACTGAACTATAATTCACCCCTCCACTTT.

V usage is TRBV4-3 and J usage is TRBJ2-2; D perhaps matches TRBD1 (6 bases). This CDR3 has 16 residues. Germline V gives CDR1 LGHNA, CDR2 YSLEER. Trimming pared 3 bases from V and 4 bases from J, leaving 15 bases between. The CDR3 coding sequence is TGCGCCAGCAGCCACTCCCCAGGGGTCGGCACCGGGGAGCTGTTTTTT. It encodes CASSHSPGVGTGELFF.

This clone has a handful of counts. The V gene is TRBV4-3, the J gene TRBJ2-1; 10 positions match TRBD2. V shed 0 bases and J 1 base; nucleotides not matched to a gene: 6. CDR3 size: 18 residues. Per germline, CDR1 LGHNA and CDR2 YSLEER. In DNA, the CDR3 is TGCGCCAGCAGCCAAGACCCCGAGACTAGCGGGTCCTACAATGAGCAGTTCTTC. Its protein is CASSQDPETSGSYNEQFF.

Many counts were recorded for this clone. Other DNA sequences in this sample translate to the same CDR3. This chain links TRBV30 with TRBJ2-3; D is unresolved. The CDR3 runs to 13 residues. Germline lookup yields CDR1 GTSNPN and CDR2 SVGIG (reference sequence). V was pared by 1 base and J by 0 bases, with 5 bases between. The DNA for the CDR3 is TGTGCCTGGAGTGGGAGTAGCACAGATACGCAGTATTTT. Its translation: CAWSGSSTDTQYF.

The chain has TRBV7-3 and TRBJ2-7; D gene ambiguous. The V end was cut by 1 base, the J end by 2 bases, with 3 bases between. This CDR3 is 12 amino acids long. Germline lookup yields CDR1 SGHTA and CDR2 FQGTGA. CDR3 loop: CASSLRPYEQYF. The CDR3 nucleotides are TGTGCCAGCAGCTTAAGACCCTACGAGCAGTACTTC.

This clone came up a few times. CDR3 sequence: CASSFRGSPLHF. CDR3 nucleotides: TGTGCCAGCAGTTTCCGGGGGTCACCCCTCCACTTT. The V call is TRBV5-5, the J call TRBJ1-6, with D tentatively TRBD1 (5 bases). The CDR3 sequence is 12 residues long. V lost 5 bases and J 10 bases, leaving 10 bases between the germline ends. The germline V gene has CDR1 SGHKS and CDR2 YYEKEE (reference sequence).

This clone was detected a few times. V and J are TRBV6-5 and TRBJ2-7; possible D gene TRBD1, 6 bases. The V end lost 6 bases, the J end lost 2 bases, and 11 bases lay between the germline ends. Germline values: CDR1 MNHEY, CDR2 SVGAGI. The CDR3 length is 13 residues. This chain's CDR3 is CASRPTGPYEQYF. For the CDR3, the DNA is TGTGCCAGCAGACCGACAGGTCCCTACGAGCAGTACTTC.

CDR3 region: CASSLGEKTQYF. As DNA, the CDR3 is TGCGCCAGCAGCTTGGGAGAAAAGACCCAGTACTTC. The chain has TRBV5-1 and TRBJ2-5; D call uncertain. CDR3 length equals 12 residues. Germline-derived CDR1 and CDR2 are SGHRS and YFSETQ. V lost 0 bases, J lost 6 bases, and 6 bases lay in between.

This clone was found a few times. DNA for the CDR3: TGTGCCAGCAGTTACATAACCGGGACATCCTACGAGCAGTACTTC. Its translation: CASSYITGTSYEQYF. The genes are TRBV6-6 and TRBJ2-7; TRBD1 is a possible D gene (6 bases). CDR3 length: 15 amino acids. Deletions cut 2 bases from V and 1 base from J, with 12 bases between. Germline CDR1 is MNHNY and CDR2 is SVGAGI (reference sequence).

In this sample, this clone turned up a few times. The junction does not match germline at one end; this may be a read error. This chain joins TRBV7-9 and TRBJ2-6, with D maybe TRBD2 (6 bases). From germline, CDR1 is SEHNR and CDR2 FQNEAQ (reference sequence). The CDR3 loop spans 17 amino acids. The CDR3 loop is CASSQGAGSSGANVLTF. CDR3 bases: TGCGCCAGCAGCCAAGGCGCGGGGAGTTCTGGGGCCAACGTCCTGACTTTC.

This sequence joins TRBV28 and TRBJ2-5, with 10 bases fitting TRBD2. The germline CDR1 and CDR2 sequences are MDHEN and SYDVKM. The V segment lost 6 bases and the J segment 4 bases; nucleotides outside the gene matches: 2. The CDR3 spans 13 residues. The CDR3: CASRIAGGETQYF. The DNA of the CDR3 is TGTGCCAGCAGGATAGCGGGGGGAGAGACCCAGTACTTC.

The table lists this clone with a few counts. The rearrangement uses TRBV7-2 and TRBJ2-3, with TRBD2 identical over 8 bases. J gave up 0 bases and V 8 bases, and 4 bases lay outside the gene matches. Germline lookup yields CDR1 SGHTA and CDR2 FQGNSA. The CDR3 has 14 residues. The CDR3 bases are TGTGCCAGCCGGGGGGGCCAGAGCACAGATACGCAGTATTTT. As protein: CASRGGQSTDTQYF.

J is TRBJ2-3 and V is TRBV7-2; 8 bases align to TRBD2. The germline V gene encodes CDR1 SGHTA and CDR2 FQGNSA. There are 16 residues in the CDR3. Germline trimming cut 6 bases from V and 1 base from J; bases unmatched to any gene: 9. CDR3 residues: CASRERYSGGTDTQYF. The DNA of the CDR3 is TGTGCCAGCAGGGAGAGGTATAGCGGGGGCACAGATACGCAGTATTTT.

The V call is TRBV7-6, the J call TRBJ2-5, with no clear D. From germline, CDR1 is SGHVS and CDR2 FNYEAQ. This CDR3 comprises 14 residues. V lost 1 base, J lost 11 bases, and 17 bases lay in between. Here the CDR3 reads CASSLEGYPGEQYF. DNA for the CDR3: TGTGCCAGCAGCTTAGAAGGGTACCCAGGAGAGCAGTACTTC.

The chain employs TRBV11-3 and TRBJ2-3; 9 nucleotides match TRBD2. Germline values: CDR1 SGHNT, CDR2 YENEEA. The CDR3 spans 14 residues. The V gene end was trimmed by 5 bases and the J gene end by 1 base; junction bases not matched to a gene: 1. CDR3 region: CASSASGGTDTQYF. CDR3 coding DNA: TGTGCCAGCAGCGCTAGCGGGGGCACAGATACGCAGTATTTT. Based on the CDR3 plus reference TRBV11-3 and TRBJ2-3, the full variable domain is EAGVVQSPRYKIIEKKQPVAFWCNPISGHNTLYWYLQNLGQGPELLIRYENEEAVDDSQLPKDRFSAERLKGVDSTLKIQPAELGDSAVYLCASSASGGTDTQYFGPGTRLTVL.

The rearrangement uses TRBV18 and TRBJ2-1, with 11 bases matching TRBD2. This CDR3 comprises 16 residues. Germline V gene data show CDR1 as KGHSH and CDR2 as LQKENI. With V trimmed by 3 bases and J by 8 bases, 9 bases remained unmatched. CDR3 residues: CASSPLLSGGEDEQFF. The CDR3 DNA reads TGTGCCAGCTCACCCCTCCTTAGCGGGGGGGAAGATGAGCAGTTCTTC.

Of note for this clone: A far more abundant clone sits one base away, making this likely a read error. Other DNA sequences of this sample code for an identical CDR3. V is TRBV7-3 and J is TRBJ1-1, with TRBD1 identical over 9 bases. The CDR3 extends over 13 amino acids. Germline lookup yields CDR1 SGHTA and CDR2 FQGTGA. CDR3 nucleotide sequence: TGTGCCAGCGGACAGGGGCCGAACACTGAGGCTTTCTTT. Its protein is CASGQGPNTEAFF.